One sample yielded the 21 T cell receptor beta chains listed below, sequenced in a study of cytomegalovirus exposure and HLA in healthy donors. Both 60 Vbeta primers and 13 Jbeta primers went into the PCR. The table came from immunoSEQ multiplex PCR; TCRdb's copy has only in-frame clones and leaves some out. The sample lists under 200,000 clones, approximately 80% occurring once. Sequencing used PBMCs. The receptor set was obtained from a man aged 30-40 years in good health and CMV-seropositive.

Only a few counts were recorded for this clone. The chain carries TRBV15 and TRBJ1-4; D might be TRBD1 (6 bases). The V gene's germline CDR1 is LNHNV and CDR2 YYDKDF (reference sequence). The CDR3 loop spans 16 amino acids. Between the trimmed V and J ends, which lost 0 bases and 3 bases, there was a span of 11 bases. Here the CDR3 DNA reads TGTGCCACCAGCAGAGATCGAGGGGGATCTAATGAAAAACTGTTTTTT. Translated, it gives CATSRDRGGSNEKLFF. Full variable domain (remainder filled in from reference TRBV15 and TRBJ1-4): DAMVIQNPRYQVTQFGKPVTLSCSQTLNHNVMYWYQQKSSQAPKLLFHYYDKDFNNEADTPDNFQSRRPNTSFCFLDIRSPGLGDTAMYLCATSRDRGGSNEKLFFGSGTQLSVL.

This chain connects TRBV5-4 to TRBJ2-3, with TRBD2 matching over 11 bases. The germline V gene has CDR1 SGHNT and CDR2 YYREEE (reference sequence). The CDR3 runs 16 residues. Trimming removed 4 bases from V and 2 bases from J; junction bases left unmatched: 6. DNA for the CDR3: TGTGCCAGCAGCCCCAGACTAGCGGGAATCACAGATACGCAGTATTTT. This gives the protein CASSPRLAGITDTQYF.

The CDR3 reads CASSLPSGGYEQYF. In DNA, the CDR3 is TGCGCCAGCAGCTTGCCCAGCGGGGGTTACGAGCAGTACTTC. The chain carries TRBV5-1 and TRBJ2-7; 8 bases fit TRBD2. Trimming at V came to 1 base and at J to 4 bases, leaving 4 bases not matched to a gene. CDR3 length: 14 residues. The germline gives CDR1 SGHRS, CDR2 YFSETQ.

The chain has TRBV5-1 and TRBJ2-5; 15 bases agree with TRBD2. The V segment lost 3 bases and the J segment 5 bases; nucleotides outside the gene matches: 5. The CDR3 covers 16 residues. Germline V gives CDR1 SGHRS, CDR2 YFSETQ. For the CDR3, the DNA is TGCGCCAGCAGCTACGGACTAGCGGGGGGGCTTGAGACCCAGTACTTC. Translation: CASSYGLAGGLETQYF.

This clone appeared once. The J gene is TRBJ2-7, the V gene TRBV6-1; D possibly corresponds to TRBD1 (6 bases). Trimming removed 6 bases from V and 3 bases from J, with 9 bases in between. CDR3 length: 12 residues. Germline V gene lookup returns CDR1 MNHNS and CDR2 SASEGT. In DNA, the CDR3 is TGTGCCAGCAGCCAAGGGGGCTACGAGCAGTACTTC. Residues: CASSQGGYEQYF.

A single count supports this clone. This sequence joins TRBV7-3 and TRBJ1-6, with D maybe TRBD1 (5 bases). The CDR3 consists of 13 residues. Germline lookup yields CDR1 SGHTA and CDR2 FQGTGA. V was shortened by 5 bases and J by 7 bases, with 9 bases between the two germline ends. CDR3 loop: CASSEQENSPLHF. In nucleotides, the CDR3 is TGTGCCAGCAGCGAACAGGAAAATTCACCCCTCCACTTT.

The V and J genes are TRBV30 and TRBJ2-3; TRBD2 aligns across 10 bases. CDR3 length: 12 amino acids. The V gene's germline CDR1 is GTSNPN and CDR2 SVGIG (reference sequence). The CDR3 DNA reads TGTGGCCTAGCGGGGGTGGCAGATACGCAGTATTTT. Its protein product is CGLAGVADTQYF.

The chain combines TRBV28 with TRBJ2-3; 7 bases fit TRBD1. V was pared by 8 bases and J by 3 bases, with 11 bases of the junction left unmatched. Germline CDR1 reads MDHEN; CDR2 reads SYDVKM. CDR3 length: 15 residues. The DNA for the CDR3 is TGTGCCAGCCCTCCCAGCGACAGGGATACAGATACGCAGTATTTT. This translates into CASPPSDRDTDTQYF.

The gene calls are TRBV6-5 and TRBJ2-5; D may be TRBD2 (5 bases). Germline CDR1 MNHEY, CDR2 SVGAGI. CDR3 size: 12 residues. Deletions cut 6 bases from V and 7 bases from J, with 12 bases between. As DNA, the CDR3 is TGTGCCAGCAGCCCCGACCGGGGGACCCAGTACTTC. Amino acid sequence: CASSPDRGTQYF.

The V and J genes are TRBV19 and TRBJ2-5; D may be TRBD2 (7 bases). V dropped 3 bases and J dropped 3 bases, with 14 bases sitting between them. The CDR3 has 15 amino acids. Per the germline V gene, CDR1 is LNHDA and CDR2 is SQIVND (reference sequence). CDR3 coding DNA: TGTGCCAGTAGTATCCGGGGGGCTAAGGAAGAGACCCAGTACTTC. As protein: CASSIRGAKEETQYF.

About this clone: Other DNA sequences from this sample encode an identical CDR3 as well. The chain combines TRBV5-1 with TRBJ1-1, with 8 positions matching TRBD1. The CDR3 loop spans 14 amino acids. Germline assignment: CDR1 SGHRS and CDR2 YFSETQ. The trim removed 4 bases at V and 1 base at J, leaving 3 bases unmatched. The CDR3 sequence is CASSLGTGNTEAFF. As DNA, the CDR3 is TGCGCCAGCAGCCTCGGGACAGGGAACACTGAAGCTTTCTTT.

The chain couples TRBV5-4 to TRBJ1-1, with TRBD1 matching 7 bases. The V gene's germline CDR1 is SGHNT and CDR2 YYREEE (reference sequence). The CDR3 totals 14 residues. V was clipped by 4 bases and J by 4 bases; unmatched bases: 7. In nucleotides, the CDR3 is TGTGCCAGCAGCAAACAGGGGACTAGCACTGAAGCTTTCTTT. As protein: CASSKQGTSTEAFF.

The J gene is TRBJ1-1, the V gene TRBV2; D possibly corresponds to TRBD1 (6 bases). Trimming removed 5 bases from V and 7 bases from J, with 17 bases in between. The CDR3 spans 14 residues. Germline V gene data show CDR1 as SNHLY and CDR2 as FYNNEI. CDR3 coding DNA: TGTGCCAGCAGTTACTTCACAGGGAGGGTTGAAGCTTTCTTT. Its protein product is CASSYFTGRVEAFF. The full variable domain, its missing parts supplied by reference TRBV2 and TRBJ1-1, is EPEVTQTPSHQVTQMGQEVILRCVPISNHLYFYWYRQILGQKVEFLVSFYNNEISEKSEIFDDQFSVERPDGSNFTLKIRSTKLEDSAMYFCASSYFTGRVEAFFGQGTRLTVV.

The chain combines TRBV23-1 with TRBJ2-7, with D perhaps matching TRBD1 (6 bases). TRBV23-1 is sorted into the ORF group, with uncertain function. Trimming took off 4 bases at V and 4 bases at J, with 17 bases between the two ends. The CDR3 length is 15 residues. The CDR3 here is CASSPAGQGKYEQYF. The CDR3 DNA reads TGCGCCAGCAGTCCCGCCGGGCAGGGGAAGTACGAGCAGTACTTC.

This chain connects TRBV7-2 to TRBJ2-3; 7 bases map to TRBD2. The junction had 0 bases not matched to a gene; V was cut back by 2 bases and J by 1 base. From germline, CDR1 is SGHTA and CDR2 FQGNSA. This CDR3 has 14 residues. This CDR3 is CASSLSGGTDTQYF. The CDR3 bases are TGTGCCAGCAGCTTAAGCGGGGGCACAGATACGCAGTATTTT.

The CDR3 region has the DNA TGCGCCAGCAGCTCGGGGACTTCAACTAATGAAAAACTGTTTTTT. The encoded protein is CASSSGTSTNEKLFF. The chain combines TRBV5-1 with TRBJ1-4, with a weak D call TRBD1 (5 bases). The germline V and J ends were trimmed by 3 bases and 0 bases, with 9 bases remaining between them. This CDR3 contains 15 residues. The germline gives CDR1 SGHRS, CDR2 YFSETQ.

In this sample, this clone turned up a few times. The chain joins TRBV5-1 to TRBJ2-1; TRBD2 matches 9 bases. The CDR3 has 15 residues. V shed 1 base and J 6 bases; nucleotides not matched to a gene: 5. CDR1 and CDR2 from the germline V gene are SGHRS and YFSETQ. CDR3 region: CASSLLGLAINEQFF. In DNA, the CDR3 is TGCGCCAGCAGCTTGCTGGGACTAGCAATCAATGAGCAGTTCTTC.

The gene calls are TRBV5-1 and TRBJ2-1; the match to TRBD1 covers 9 bases. In germline, CDR1 is SGHRS, CDR2 YFSETQ. The J segment lost 7 bases and the V segment lost 0 bases, leaving 5 bases of the junction unmatched. CDR3 size: 15 residues. The CDR3 is CASSLATGGNNEQFF. The CDR3 DNA reads as TGCGCCAGCAGCTTGGCGACAGGGGGTAATAATGAGCAGTTCTTC.

The chain joins TRBV6-5 to TRBJ1-5, with D tentatively TRBD1 (6 bases). The CDR3 is 15 residues long. The V end was cut by 5 bases, the J end by 2 bases, with 13 bases between. The germline V gene has CDR1 MNHEY and CDR2 SVGAGI. The CDR3 nucleotides read TGTGCCAGCAGTCCTCGAGGGGGTGGCAATCAGCCCCAGCATTTT. Its translation: CASSPRGGGNQPQHF.

The V gene is TRBV27, the J gene TRBJ2-6; D gene unclear. The CDR3 has 15 residues. V gave up 5 bases and J gave up 3 bases, with 11 bases separating them. The germline CDR1 and CDR2 sequences are MNHEY and SMNVEV (reference sequence). The CDR3 region is CASSSFADGANVLTF. For the CDR3, the DNA is TGTGCCAGCAGTAGTTTCGCAGATGGGGCCAACGTCCTGACTTTC.

The rearrangement joins TRBV7-9 to TRBJ2-3; perhaps TRBD2 as D (6 bases). CDR1 and CDR2 from the germline V gene are SEHNR and FQNEAQ (reference sequence). CDR3 length: 12 residues. V was shortened by 3 bases and J by 8 bases, with 9 bases between the two germline ends. CDR3 in amino acids: CASSLDYATQYF. The CDR3 coding sequence is TGTGCCAGCAGCTTGGACTATGCTACGCAGTATTTT.